The 15 T cell receptor beta chains below come from one sample, sequenced in a study of T cell repertoires in cytomegalovirus infection. Their recognized antigens are unknown. TCRdb reanalysed the reads using MiXCR and keeps one entry per CDR3 protein. The sample includes nearly 700,000 distinct CDR3 sequences, 33% of them seen just once. The sequencing here drew on cultured PBMCs, taken from culture after CMV antigen stimulation. Every receptor here comes from a human donor in good health (CMV status not recorded). Some clones in this sample may be carry-over from other donors' samples.

The CDR3 spells CATRGPTDTQYF. The CDR3 nucleotides are TGTGCCACCAGAGGGCCGACAGATACGCAGTATTTT. The chain joins TRBV24-1 to TRBJ2-3; D unclear. Trimming shortened V by 7 bases and J by 3 bases, and 7 bases separated the two germline ends. Germline V gene sequence: CDR1 KGHDR, CDR2 SFDVKD. This CDR3 has 12 amino acids.

This clonotype turned up a few times. The chain employs TRBV20-1 and TRBJ2-7; D tentatively fits TRBD1 or TRBD2 (6 bases each). The germline V and J ends were trimmed by 1 base and 3 bases, with 16 bases remaining between them. This CDR3 spans 15 amino acids. CDR1 and CDR2 (germline): DFQATT, SNEGSKA (reference sequence). CDR3 in amino acids: CSARGSVGGRYEQYF. CDR3 DNA: TGCAGTGCTAGAGGGTCAGTCGGGGGCCGCTACGAGCAGTACTTC.

The V gene is TRBV24-1, the J gene TRBJ2-1, with D uncertain. Germline-derived CDR1 and CDR2 are KGHDR and SFDVKD. The V end was cut by 2 bases, the J end by 0 bases, with 10 bases between. The CDR3 has 16 residues. The CDR3 DNA is TGTGCCACCAGTGATTCCGGCCGTAACTCCTACAATGAGCAGTTCTTC. It is translated as CATSDSGRNSYNEQFF.

This clonotype was seen only a few times. The chain recombines TRBV12-5 with TRBJ2-7; D might be TRBD1 (5 bases). Germline-derived CDR1 and CDR2 are LGHNT and FRNRAP. The V and J ends lost 5 bases and 6 bases respectively, with 20 bases between them. This CDR3 spans 15 amino acids. The CDR3 reads CASGPSTVPNIEQYF. As DNA, the CDR3 is TGTGCTAGTGGTCCATCGACAGTACCCAATATCGAGCAGTACTTC.

This clonotype was seen only a few times. This rearrangement joins TRBV12-3 or TRBV12-4 to TRBJ1-2; 9 bases match TRBD1. The CDR3 runs to 16 residues. V shed 5 bases, J shed 4 bases, and the junction held 11 bases outside the gene matches. The DNA for the CDR3 is TGTGCCAGCAGTCCCGGACAGGGGTCCGAGGGCTATGGCTACACCTTC. It codes for CASSPGQGSEGYGYTF.

The chain carries TRBV12-3 or TRBV12-4 and TRBJ2-2, with a weak D call TRBD1 (6 bases). The CDR3 is 16 amino acids. V gave up 7 bases and J gave up 5 bases, with 20 bases separating them. In DNA, the CDR3 is TGTGCCAGCACCGAATCAGAACAGGGATTTACCGGGGAGCTGTTTTTT. This translates into CASTESEQGFTGELFF.

Only a few counts were recorded for this clonotype. The chain couples TRBV12-5 to TRBJ2-1; a possible D gene is TRBD2 (5 bases). Germline V CDR1 and CDR2: LGHNT, FRNRAP. Deletions cut 3 bases from V and 15 bases from J, with 12 bases between. This CDR3 is built from 11 residues. For the CDR3, the DNA is TGTGCTAGTGGTTTCTCTAGCCCCACGTTCTTC. It encodes CASGFSSPTFF. Supplemented by reference TRBV12-5 and TRBJ2-1, the full variable domain reads DARVTQTPRHKVTEMGQEVTMRCQPILGHNTVFWYRQTMMQGLELLAYFRNRAPLDDSGMPKDRFSAEMPDATLATLKIQPSEPRDSAVYFCASGFSSPTFFGPGTRLTVL.

This clonotype was seen a handful of times. The chain joins TRBV7-8 to TRBJ1-2; the D is unclear. V was cut by 2 bases and J by 8 bases, with 9 bases left in between. Germline CDR1 SGHVS, CDR2 FQNEAQ. CDR3 length: 12 residues. CDR3 nucleotides: TGTGCCAGCAGCTTACTGAGTTCCGGCTACACCTTC. This sequence encodes CASSLLSSGYTF.

There are many counts of this clonotype. The rearrangement joins TRBV4-1 to TRBJ2-1, with 12 bases matching TRBD2. This CDR3 comprises 16 residues. The V gene's germline CDR1 is MGHRA and CDR2 YSYEKL. V gave up 3 bases and J gave up 6 bases; unmatched junction bases: 6. CDR3 sequence: CASSQAGTSGFNEQFF. The CDR3 DNA follows: TGCGCCAGCAGCCAGGCCGGGACTAGCGGGTTCAATGAGCAGTTCTTC.

V is TRBV10-3 and J is TRBJ2-1, with D perhaps being TRBD1 or TRBD2 (6 bases each). CDR3 length: 17 amino acids. Looked up from germline, CDR1 is ENHRY and CDR2 is SYGVKD. The ends were cut back, 0 bases at V and 4 bases at J, with 16 bases in the middle. The CDR3 DNA is TGTGCCATCAGTGAGTCGTGGGGGGCCCCGGGTTACAATGAGCAGTTCTTC. Translating it yields CAISESWGAPGYNEQFF.

The chain couples TRBV5-5 to TRBJ1-5, with 7 bases that match TRBD1. The V segment lost 5 bases and the J segment 4 bases; nucleotides outside the gene matches: 12. The CDR3 totals 16 residues. CDR1 and CDR2 from the germline V gene are SGHKS and YYEKEE (reference sequence). The CDR3 loop is CASREGLTGDNQPQHF. CDR3 nucleotides: TGTGCCAGCAGGGAGGGACTTACAGGGGATAATCAGCCCCAGCATTTT.

V is TRBV12-3 or TRBV12-4 and J is TRBJ2-3, with D tentatively TRBD1 or TRBD2 (7 bases each). Trimming removed 6 bases from V and 2 bases from J, with 12 bases in between. The CDR3 is made up of 14 amino acids. CDR3 bases: TGTGCCAGCAGGTCAGGGGGGGACACAGATACGCAGTATTTT. It is translated as CASRSGGDTDTQYF.

This clonotype showed up just a few times. The rearrangement joins TRBV6-2 or TRBV6-3 to TRBJ1-2; no firm D call. CDR1 is MNHEY, CDR2 SVGEGT, per germline. The CDR3 is 14 residues long. Trimming stripped 0 bases from V and 3 bases from J, with 8 bases between. DNA of the CDR3: TGTGCCAGCAGTTACTCGACGGGGTACTATGGCTACACCTTC. This sequence encodes CASSYSTGYYGYTF.

The chain carries TRBV20-1 and TRBJ2-7, with D possibly being TRBD1 or TRBD2 (6 bases each). Trimming took off 3 bases at V and 2 bases at J, with 11 bases between the two ends. The CDR3 has 13 amino acids. CDR1 and CDR2 (germline): DFQATT, SNEGSKA (reference sequence). CDR3 loop: CSARVEGAYEQYF. DNA for the CDR3: TGCAGTGCTAGGGTGGAGGGGGCCTACGAGCAGTACTTC.

This clonotype was detected only a few times. The genes are TRBV20-1 and TRBJ2-1; 7 nucleotides match TRBD2. With V trimmed by 2 bases and J by 0 bases, 7 bases remained unmatched. Germline lookup yields CDR1 DFQATT and CDR2 SNEGSKA (reference sequence). The CDR3 is 16 residues long. The CDR3 spells CSARFTSASSYNEQFF. Here the CDR3 DNA reads TGCAGTGCTAGATTCACTAGCGCTTCCTCCTACAATGAGCAGTTCTTC.